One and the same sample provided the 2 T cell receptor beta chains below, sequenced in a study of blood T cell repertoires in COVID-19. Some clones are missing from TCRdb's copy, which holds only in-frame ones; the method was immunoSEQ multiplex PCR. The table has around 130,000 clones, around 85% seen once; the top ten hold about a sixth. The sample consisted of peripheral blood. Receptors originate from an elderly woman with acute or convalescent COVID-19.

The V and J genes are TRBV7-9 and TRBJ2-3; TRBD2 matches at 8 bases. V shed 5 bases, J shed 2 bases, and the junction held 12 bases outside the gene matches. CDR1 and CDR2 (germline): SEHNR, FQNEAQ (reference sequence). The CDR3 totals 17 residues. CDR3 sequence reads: CASSGRRGAGYTDTQYF. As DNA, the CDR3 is TGTGCCAGCAGCGGACGGCGGGGGGCCGGATACACAGATACGCAGTATTTT.

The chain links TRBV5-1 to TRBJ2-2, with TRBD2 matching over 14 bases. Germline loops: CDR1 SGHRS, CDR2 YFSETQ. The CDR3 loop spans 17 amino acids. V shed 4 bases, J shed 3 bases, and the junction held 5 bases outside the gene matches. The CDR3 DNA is TGCGCCAGCAGCCCGGGACTAGCGGGAGTATACACCGGGGAGCTGTTTTTT. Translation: CASSPGLAGVYTGELFF.